The 20 T cell receptor beta chains in this list originate from one sample, sequenced in a study of T cells in Graves' hyperthyroidism and ophthalmopathy. Amplified TCR beta CDR3 regions derived from RNA transcripts. HTBI primers were the set used in a first-round RT-PCR of the TCR CDR3. TCRdb fed the multiplex PCR reads into MiXCR, producing one record per CDR3 protein. The data contain under 300,000 distinct CDR3 sequences, around 13% of them singletons. Sequencing was performed on blood. The source of these receptors is a woman in her 40s with Graves' hyperthyroidism.

The J gene is TRBJ2-3, the V gene TRBV7-6, with D tentatively TRBD2 (6 bases). V was trimmed by 3 bases and J by 6 bases, leaving 19 bases between them. From germline, CDR1 is SGHVS and CDR2 FNYEAQ. CDR3 length: 16 amino acids. CDR3 in amino acids: CASSFSGGTSADTQYF. The CDR3 coding sequence is TGTGCCAGCAGCTTCAGTGGCGGGACGAGCGCGGATACGCAGTATTTT.

The J gene is TRBJ2-3, the V gene TRBV12-3 or TRBV12-4; D may match TRBD1 or TRBD2 (5 bases each). The V gene lost 6 bases and the J gene lost 4 bases, with 14 bases spanning the gap. The CDR3 covers 14 residues. The CDR3 region is CASSGARRADTQYF. In DNA form, the CDR3 reads TGTGCCAGCAGCGGGGCGCGGCGGGCAGATACGCAGTATTTT.

The J gene is TRBJ2-7, the V gene TRBV5-1, with D possibly matching TRBD2 (6 bases). This CDR3 contains 14 residues. Trimming shortened V by 4 bases and J by 2 bases, and 13 bases separated the two germline ends. Germline V gene sequence: CDR1 SGHRS, CDR2 YFSETQ. CDR3 nucleotides: TGCGCCAGCAGCCCGAGGGACTTCACCTACGAGCAGTACTTC. This codes for CASSPRDFTYEQYF. The entire variable domain, with the rest obtained from reference TRBV5-1 and TRBJ2-7, is as follows: KAGVTQTPRYLIKTRGQQVTLSCSPISGHRSVSWYQQTPGQGLQFLFEYFSETQRNKGNFPGRFSGRQFSNSRSEMNVSTLELGDSALYLCASSPRDFTYEQYFGPGTRLTVT.

This clonotype appeared many times. The chain is built from TRBV20-1 and TRBJ1-1; D gene unclear. The CDR3 covers 13 residues. From germline, CDR1 is DFQATT and CDR2 SNEGSKA (reference sequence). The V gene lost 5 bases and the J gene lost 4 bases, with 14 bases spanning the gap. DNA of the CDR3: TGCAGTGCTGAAGGGTCTTGGGGCACTGAAGCTTTCTTT. Translation: CSAEGSWGTEAFF.

Ten or more counts support this clonotype. This chain connects TRBV6-1 to TRBJ2-1, with TRBD2 matching over 8 bases. Per the germline V gene, CDR1 is MNHNS and CDR2 is SASEGT. The CDR3 runs to 15 residues. Germline trimming cut 5 bases from V and 5 bases from J; bases unmatched to any gene: 8. CDR3: CASSPSGSGHNEQFF. In DNA, the CDR3 is TGTGCCAGCAGTCCAAGCGGGAGTGGCCACAATGAGCAGTTCTTC.

This clonotype occurred many times. The V call is TRBV6-1, the J call TRBJ1-6, with a weak D call TRBD1 (6 bases). V shed 6 bases and J shed 10 bases, with 13 bases lying between them. The CDR3 runs 13 residues. From germline, CDR1 is MNHNS and CDR2 SASEGT. The CDR3, as DNA: TGTGCCAGCAGCTCAGGGGTGGGCTCACCCCTCCACTTT. Translating gives CASSSGVGSPLHF.

The rearrangement joins TRBV25-1 to TRBJ2-1, with 9 bases fitting TRBD2. The V gene end was trimmed by 4 bases and the J gene end by 4 bases; junction bases not matched to a gene: 8. The germline V gene encodes CDR1 MGHDK and CDR2 SYGVNS. The CDR3 contains 16 residues. The CDR3 is CASSGGSSGGYNEQFF. In nucleotides, the CDR3 is TGTGCCAGCAGTGGAGGGAGTAGCGGGGGATACAATGAGCAGTTCTTC. The full variable domain, completed using reference TRBV25-1 and TRBJ2-1, is EADIYQTPRYLVIGTGKKITLECSQTMGHDKMYWYQQDPGMELHLIHYSYGVNSTEKGDLSSESTVSRIRTEHFPLTLESARPSHTSQYLCASSGGSSGGYNEQFFGPGTRLTVL.

This clonotype was recorded at least ten times. This chain connects TRBV7-3 to TRBJ1-1, with D possibly matching TRBD1 (6 bases). V was pared by 5 bases and J by 4 bases, with 11 bases between. The germline V gene encodes CDR1 SGHTA and CDR2 FQGTGA. The CDR3 consists of 13 residues. The CDR3 sequence: CASSVKGGTEAFF. In DNA, the CDR3 is TGTGCCAGCAGCGTAAAAGGGGGCACTGAAGCTTTCTTT.

CDR3 coding DNA: TGTGCCAGCAGCTTGAAGGACTCACCCCTCCACTTT. Its translation: CASSLKDSPLHF. The chain couples TRBV5-4 to TRBJ1-6, with D unclear. The CDR3 runs to 12 residues. Trimming removed 1 base at V and 10 bases at J, with 6 bases between. Per the germline V gene, CDR1 is SGHNT and CDR2 is YYREEE (reference sequence).

V and J are TRBV25-1 and TRBJ1-1, with 8 bases matching TRBD1. CDR3 length: 13 amino acids. V shed 8 bases, J shed 4 bases, and the junction held 6 bases outside the gene matches. Germline values: CDR1 MGHDK, CDR2 SYGVNS. The CDR3 loop reads CASGQGASTEAFF. CDR3 nucleotides: TGTGCCAGCGGTCAGGGGGCGAGCACTGAAGCTTTCTTT.

This clonotype was seen more than once but under ten times. At one end, the junction sequence differs from germline, possibly due to a read error. CDR3: CASKATSGNAGELFF. The DNA for the CDR3 is TGCGCCAGCAAAGCGACTAGCGGGAACGCCGGGGAGCTGTTTTTT. V gene TRBV5-1 combines with J gene TRBJ2-2; 11 bases match TRBD2. This CDR3 has 15 residues. CDR1 is SGHRS and CDR2 is YFSETQ in the germline V gene.

This clonotype appeared many times. V is TRBV2 and J is TRBJ1-2; TRBD1 agrees at 7 bases. J gave up 8 bases and V 4 bases, and 10 bases lay outside the gene matches. Germline CDR1 reads SNHLY; CDR2 reads FYNNEI. The CDR3 contains 14 residues. The CDR3 nucleotides read TGTGCCAGCAGTGTAGGACAGGTGCCGGGCGGCTACACCTTC. Its protein product is CASSVGQVPGGYTF.

This clonotype was counted ten times or more. The chain uses TRBV9 and TRBJ1-2; tentative D call: TRBD1 (5 bases). The CDR3 is 13 amino acids. The germline gives CDR1 SGDLS, CDR2 YYNGEE. V was pared by 4 bases and J by 8 bases, with 15 bases between. CDR3 amino acids: CASSPYGAEGYTF. CDR3 sequence (DNA): TGTGCCAGCAGCCCCTACGGGGCGGAAGGCTACACCTTC.

Only a few counts were recorded for this clonotype. The chain uses TRBV6-2 or TRBV6-3 and TRBJ2-3; D not certain. The CDR3 has 13 residues. The germline V gene encodes CDR1 MNHEY and CDR2 SVGEGT. V gave up 5 bases and J gave up 4 bases, with 10 bases separating them. The CDR3 DNA reads as TGTGCCAGCAGTCCCCGTGAATCAGATACGCAGTATTTT. This codes for CASSPRESDTQYF.

In its sample, this clonotype was seen many times. The chain employs TRBV12-3 or TRBV12-4 and TRBJ2-3; 7 nucleotides agree with TRBD1. The CDR3 spans 17 residues. The J segment lost 2 bases and the V segment lost 6 bases, leaving 14 bases of the junction unmatched. CDR3 in amino acids: CASSDPLTGVNTDTQYF. The CDR3 DNA reads as TGTGCCAGCAGCGACCCCCTAACAGGGGTAAACACAGATACGCAGTATTTT.

There are many counts of this clonotype. V and J are TRBV6-6 and TRBJ2-2; weak D call: TRBD2 (5 bases). The CDR3 runs to 17 residues. Germline CDR1 reads MNHNY; CDR2 reads SVGAGI (reference sequence). Trimming took off 2 bases at V and 4 bases at J, with 17 bases between the two ends. The CDR3 nucleotides are TGTGCCAGCAGTTACGGTAGGAGGACCACAGTCACCGGGGAGCTGTTTTTT. It yields the protein CASSYGRRTTVTGELFF.

This clonotype was found a few times. The chain employs TRBV25-1 and TRBJ1-4; D possibly corresponds to TRBD1 (5 bases). Germline V gene data show CDR1 as MGHDK and CDR2 as SYGVNS. V was clipped by 6 bases and J by 0 bases, with 8 bases between them. The CDR3 has 14 residues. The CDR3 here is CASRDTATNEKLFF. Written as DNA, the CDR3 is TGTGCCAGCAGGGACACCGCAACTAATGAAAAACTGTTTTTT.

This clonotype was picked up many times. This chain joins TRBV7-9 and TRBJ2-5; D possibly matches TRBD1 or TRBD2 (5 bases each). Between the trimmed V and J ends, which lost 4 bases and 5 bases, there was a span of 14 bases. There are 14 residues in the CDR3. The germline CDR1 and CDR2 sequences are SEHNR and FQNEAQ (reference sequence). CDR3 in DNA: TGTGCCAGCAGCTACGGGACGAGCGTCGAGACCCAGTACTTC. Amino acids: CASSYGTSVETQYF. The variable domain in full, with the rest retrieved from reference TRBV7-9 and TRBJ2-5, is DTGVSQNPRHKITKRGQNVTFRCDPISEHNRLYWYRQTLGQGPEFLTYFQNEAQLEKSRLLSDRFSAERPKGSFSTLEIQRTEQGDSAMYLCASSYGTSVETQYFGPGTRLLVL.

This clonotype was observed many times. The chain employs TRBV20-1 and TRBJ1-2, with D possibly TRBD1 on 5 matching bases. The germline CDR1 and CDR2 sequences are DFQATT and SNEGSKA (reference sequence). V gave up 5 bases and J gave up 3 bases, with 10 bases separating them. This CDR3 is 12 amino acids long. In DNA, the CDR3 is TGCAGTGCTGACGGGGCCTACTATGGCTACACCTTC. Residues: CSADGAYYGYTF.

The rearrangement uses TRBV5-8 and TRBJ1-6; D is undetermined. Germline V gene sequence: CDR1 SGHTS, CDR2 YDEGEE. The CDR3 totals 13 residues. Trimming pared 4 bases from V and 15 bases from J, leaving 17 bases between. This chain's CDR3 is CASSPGSSLSLHF. CDR3 DNA sequence: TGTGCCAGCAGCCCAGGATCCTCTCTTAGCCTCCACTTT.